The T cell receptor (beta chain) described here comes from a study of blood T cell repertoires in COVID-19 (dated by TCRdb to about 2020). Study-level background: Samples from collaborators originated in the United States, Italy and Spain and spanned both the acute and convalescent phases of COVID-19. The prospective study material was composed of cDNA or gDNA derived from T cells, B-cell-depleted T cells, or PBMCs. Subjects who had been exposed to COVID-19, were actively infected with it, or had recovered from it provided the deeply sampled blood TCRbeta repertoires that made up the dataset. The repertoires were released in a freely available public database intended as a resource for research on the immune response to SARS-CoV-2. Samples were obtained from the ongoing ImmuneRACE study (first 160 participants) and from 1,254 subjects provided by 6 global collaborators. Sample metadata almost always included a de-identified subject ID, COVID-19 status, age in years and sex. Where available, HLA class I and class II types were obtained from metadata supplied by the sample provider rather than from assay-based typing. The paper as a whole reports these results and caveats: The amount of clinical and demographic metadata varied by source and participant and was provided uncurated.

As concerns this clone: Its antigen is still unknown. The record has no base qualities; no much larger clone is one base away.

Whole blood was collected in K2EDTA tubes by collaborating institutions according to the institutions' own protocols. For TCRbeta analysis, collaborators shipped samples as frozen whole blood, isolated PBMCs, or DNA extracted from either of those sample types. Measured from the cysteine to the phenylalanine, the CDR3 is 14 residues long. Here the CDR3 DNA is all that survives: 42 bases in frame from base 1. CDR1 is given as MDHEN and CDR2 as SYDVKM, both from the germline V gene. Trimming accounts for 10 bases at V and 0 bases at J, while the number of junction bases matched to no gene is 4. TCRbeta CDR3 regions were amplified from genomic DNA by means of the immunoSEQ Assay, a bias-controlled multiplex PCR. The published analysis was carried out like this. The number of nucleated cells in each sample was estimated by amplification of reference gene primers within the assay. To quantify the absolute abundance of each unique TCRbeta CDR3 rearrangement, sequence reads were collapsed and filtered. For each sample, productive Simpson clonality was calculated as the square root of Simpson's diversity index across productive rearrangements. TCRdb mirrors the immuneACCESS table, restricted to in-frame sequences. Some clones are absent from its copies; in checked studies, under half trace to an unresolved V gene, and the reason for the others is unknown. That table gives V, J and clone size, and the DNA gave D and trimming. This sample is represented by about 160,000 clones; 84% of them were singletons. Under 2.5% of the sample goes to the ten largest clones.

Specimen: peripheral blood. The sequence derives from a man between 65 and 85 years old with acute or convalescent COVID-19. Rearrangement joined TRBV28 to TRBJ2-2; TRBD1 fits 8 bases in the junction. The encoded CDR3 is CAIGTGTNTGELFF. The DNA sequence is TGTGCCATTGGGACAGGAACGAACACCGGGGAGCTGTTTTTT.